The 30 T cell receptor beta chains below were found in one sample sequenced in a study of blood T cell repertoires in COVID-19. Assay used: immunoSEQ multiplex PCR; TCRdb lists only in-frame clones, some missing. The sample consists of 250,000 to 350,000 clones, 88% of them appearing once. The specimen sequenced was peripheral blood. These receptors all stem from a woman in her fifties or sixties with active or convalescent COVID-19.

The CDR3 nucleotides read TGTGCCAGCAGTACCAGGACTGGCGTATACGAGCAGTACTTC. Protein: CASSTRTGVYEQYF. V gene TRBV6-2 or TRBV6-3 combines with J gene TRBJ2-7; D possibly corresponds to TRBD2 (5 bases). In germline, CDR1 is MNHEY, CDR2 SVGEGT. The CDR3 length is 14 residues. The ends were cut back, 5 bases at V and 4 bases at J, with 15 bases in the middle.

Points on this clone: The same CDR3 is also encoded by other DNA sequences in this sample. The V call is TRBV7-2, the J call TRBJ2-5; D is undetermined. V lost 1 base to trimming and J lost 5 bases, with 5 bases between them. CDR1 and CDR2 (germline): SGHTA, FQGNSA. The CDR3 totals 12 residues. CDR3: CASSLVRETQYF. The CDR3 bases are TGTGCCAGCAGCTTAGTTCGGGAGACCCAGTACTTC.

The CDR3 loop is CSVAWTGKSTDTQYF. CDR3 sequence (DNA): TGCAGCGTTGCGTGGACAGGAAAAAGCACAGATACGCAGTATTTT. V and J are TRBV29-1 and TRBJ2-3, with 7 bases identical to TRBD1. Trimming removed 4 bases from V and 0 bases from J; junction bases left unmatched: 7. CDR1 and CDR2 (germline): SQVTM, ANQGSEA. The CDR3 covers 15 residues.

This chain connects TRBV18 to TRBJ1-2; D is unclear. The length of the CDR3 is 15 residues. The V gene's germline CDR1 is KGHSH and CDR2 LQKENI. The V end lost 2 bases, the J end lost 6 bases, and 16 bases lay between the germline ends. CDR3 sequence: CASSPSGPELDGYTF. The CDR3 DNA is TGTGCCAGCTCACCATCTGGTCCGGAGTTGGATGGCTACACCTTC.

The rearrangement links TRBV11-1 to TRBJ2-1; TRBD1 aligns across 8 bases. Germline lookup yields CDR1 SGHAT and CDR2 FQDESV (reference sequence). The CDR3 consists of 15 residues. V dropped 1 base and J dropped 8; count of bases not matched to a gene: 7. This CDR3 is CASSLGNRGFYEQFF. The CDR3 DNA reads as TGTGCCAGCAGCTTAGGAAACAGGGGGTTCTATGAGCAGTTCTTC.

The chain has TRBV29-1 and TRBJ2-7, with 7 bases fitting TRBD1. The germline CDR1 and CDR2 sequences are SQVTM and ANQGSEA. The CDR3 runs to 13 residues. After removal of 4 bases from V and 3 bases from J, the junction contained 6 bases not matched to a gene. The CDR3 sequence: CSVVRTGVYEQYF. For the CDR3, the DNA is TGCAGCGTTGTGAGGACAGGAGTCTACGAGCAGTACTTC.

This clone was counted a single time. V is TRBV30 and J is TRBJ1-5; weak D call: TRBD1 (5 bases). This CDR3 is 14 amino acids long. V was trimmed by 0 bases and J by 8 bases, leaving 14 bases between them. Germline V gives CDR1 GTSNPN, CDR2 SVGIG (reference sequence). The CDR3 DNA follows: TGTGCCTGGAGTGTACTCGCAGGGTTGGAGCCCCAGCATTTT. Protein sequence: CAWSVLAGLEPQHF.

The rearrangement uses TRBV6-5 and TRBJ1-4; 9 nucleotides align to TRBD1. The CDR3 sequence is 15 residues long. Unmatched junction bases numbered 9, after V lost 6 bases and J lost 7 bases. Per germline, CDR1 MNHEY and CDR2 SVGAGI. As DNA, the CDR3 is TGTGCCAGCAGGTTGACAGGGGGGCGGCTTGAAAAACTGTTTTTT. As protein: CASRLTGGRLEKLFF.

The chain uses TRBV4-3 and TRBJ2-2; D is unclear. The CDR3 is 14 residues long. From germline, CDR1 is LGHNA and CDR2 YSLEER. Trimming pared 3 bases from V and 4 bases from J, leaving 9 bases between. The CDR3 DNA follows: TGCGCCAGCAGCCATCGGAGTAGCACCGGGGAGCTGTTTTTT. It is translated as CASSHRSSTGELFF.

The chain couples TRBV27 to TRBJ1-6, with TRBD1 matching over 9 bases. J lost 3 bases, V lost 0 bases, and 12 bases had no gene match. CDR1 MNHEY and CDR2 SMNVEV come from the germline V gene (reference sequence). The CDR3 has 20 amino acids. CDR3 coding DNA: TGTGCCAGCAGTTTATCCCCATATTTACCGGGACAGGGCTATAATTCACCCCTCCACTTT. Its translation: CASSLSPYLPGQGYNSPLHF.

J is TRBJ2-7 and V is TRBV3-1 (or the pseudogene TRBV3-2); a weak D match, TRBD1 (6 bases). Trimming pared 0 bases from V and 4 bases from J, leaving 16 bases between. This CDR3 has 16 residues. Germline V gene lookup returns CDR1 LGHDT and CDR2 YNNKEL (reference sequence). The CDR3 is CASSQDLRTERYEQYF. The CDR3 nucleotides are TGTGCCAGCAGCCAAGATCTTAGGACAGAAAGATACGAGCAGTACTTC.

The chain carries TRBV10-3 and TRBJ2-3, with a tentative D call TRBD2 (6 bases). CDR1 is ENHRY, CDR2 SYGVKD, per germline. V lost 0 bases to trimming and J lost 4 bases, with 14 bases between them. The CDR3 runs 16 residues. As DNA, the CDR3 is TGTGCCATCAGTGAGTCGGAGGAGGGATTGGCAGATACGCAGTATTTT. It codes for CAISESEEGLADTQYF.

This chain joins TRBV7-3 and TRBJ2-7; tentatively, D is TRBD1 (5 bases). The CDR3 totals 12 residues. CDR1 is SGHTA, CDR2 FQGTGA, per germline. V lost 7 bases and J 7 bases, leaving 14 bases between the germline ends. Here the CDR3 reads CASTVTAREQYF. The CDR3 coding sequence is TGTGCCAGCACCGTGACAGCAAGGGAGCAGTACTTC.

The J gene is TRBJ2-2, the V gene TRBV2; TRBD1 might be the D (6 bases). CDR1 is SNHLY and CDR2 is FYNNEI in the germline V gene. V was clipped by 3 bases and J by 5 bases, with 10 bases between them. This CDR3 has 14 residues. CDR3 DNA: TGTGCCAGCAGTGAGCGGCAGGGGACCGGGGAGCTGTTTTTT. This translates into CASSERQGTGELFF.

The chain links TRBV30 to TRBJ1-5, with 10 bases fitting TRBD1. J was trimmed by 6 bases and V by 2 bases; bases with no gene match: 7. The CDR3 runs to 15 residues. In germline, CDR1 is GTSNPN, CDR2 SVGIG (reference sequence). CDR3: CAWSSQTGGSQPQHF. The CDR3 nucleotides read TGTGCCTGGAGTTCCCAGACAGGGGGCAGTCAGCCCCAGCATTTT.

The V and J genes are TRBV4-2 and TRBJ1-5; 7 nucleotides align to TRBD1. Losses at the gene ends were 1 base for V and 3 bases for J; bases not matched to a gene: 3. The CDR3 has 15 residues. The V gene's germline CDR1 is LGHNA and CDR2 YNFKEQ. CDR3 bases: TGTGCCAGCAGCCAAGCCGGACAGGTCAATCAGCCCCAGCATTTT. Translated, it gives CASSQAGQVNQPQHF.

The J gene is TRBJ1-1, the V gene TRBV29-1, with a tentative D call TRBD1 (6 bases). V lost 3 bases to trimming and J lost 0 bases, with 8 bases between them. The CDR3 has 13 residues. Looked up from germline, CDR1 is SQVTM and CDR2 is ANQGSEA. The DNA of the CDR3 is TGCAGCGTTGACAGGGGATTGAACACTGAAGCTTTCTTT. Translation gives CSVDRGLNTEAFF.

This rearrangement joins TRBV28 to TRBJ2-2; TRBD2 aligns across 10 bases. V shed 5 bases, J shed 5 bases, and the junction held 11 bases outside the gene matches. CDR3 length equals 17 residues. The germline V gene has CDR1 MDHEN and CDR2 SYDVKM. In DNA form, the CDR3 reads TGTGCCAGCAGTAACCCCCCACTAGCGGGGTATACCGGGGAGCTGTTTTTT. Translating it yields CASSNPPLAGYTGELFF.

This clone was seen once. The CDR3 loop reads CASSIWGVEAFF. The CDR3, as DNA: TGTGCCAGTAGTATATGGGGGGTCGAAGCTTTCTTT. The V call is TRBV19, the J call TRBJ1-1, with D perhaps TRBD1 (5 bases). The CDR3 runs to 12 residues. Between the trimmed V and J ends, which lost 2 bases and 8 bases, there was a span of 9 bases. Germline V lookup: CDR1 LNHDA, CDR2 SQIVND (reference sequence).

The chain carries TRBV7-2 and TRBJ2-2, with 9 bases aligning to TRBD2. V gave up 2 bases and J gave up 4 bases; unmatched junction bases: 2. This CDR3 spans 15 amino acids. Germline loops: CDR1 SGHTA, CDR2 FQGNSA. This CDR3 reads CASSLLAGSTGELFF. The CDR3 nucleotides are TGTGCCAGCAGCTTACTAGCGGGGTCCACCGGGGAGCTGTTTTTT.

The chain's CDR3 is CASSPPPLLNTEAFF. CDR3 in DNA: TGTGCCAGCTCACCACCGCCACTTTTGAACACTGAAGCTTTCTTT. The chain combines TRBV18 with TRBJ1-1; unclear D gene. Trimming removed 0 bases from V and 0 bases from J, with 8 bases in between. Germline V gene sequence: CDR1 KGHSH, CDR2 LQKENI. This CDR3 spans 15 amino acids.

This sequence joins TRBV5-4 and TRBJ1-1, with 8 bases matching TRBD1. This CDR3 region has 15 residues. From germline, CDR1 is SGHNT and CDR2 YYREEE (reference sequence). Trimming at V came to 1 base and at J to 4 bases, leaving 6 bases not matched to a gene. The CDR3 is CASSLPPGQVTEAFF. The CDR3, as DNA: TGTGCCAGCAGCTTGCCCCCGGGACAGGTCACTGAAGCTTTCTTT.

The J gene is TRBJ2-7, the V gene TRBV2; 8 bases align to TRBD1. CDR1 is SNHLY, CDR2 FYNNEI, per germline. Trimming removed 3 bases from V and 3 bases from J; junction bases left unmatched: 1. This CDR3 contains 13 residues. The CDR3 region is CASSETGVYEQYF. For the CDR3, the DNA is TGTGCCAGCAGTGAGACAGGGGTCTACGAGCAGTACTTC.

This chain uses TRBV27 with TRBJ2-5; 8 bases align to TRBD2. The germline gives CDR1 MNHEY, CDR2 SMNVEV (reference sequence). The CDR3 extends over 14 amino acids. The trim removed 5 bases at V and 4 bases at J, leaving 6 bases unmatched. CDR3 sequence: CASSPGTRGETQYF. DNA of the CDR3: TGTGCCAGCAGTCCTGGGACTAGGGGAGAGACCCAGTACTTC.

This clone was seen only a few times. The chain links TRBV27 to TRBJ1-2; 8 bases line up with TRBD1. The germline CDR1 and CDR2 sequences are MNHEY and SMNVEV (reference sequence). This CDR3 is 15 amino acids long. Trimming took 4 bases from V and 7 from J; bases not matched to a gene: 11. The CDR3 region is CASSWSGGYSSGYTF. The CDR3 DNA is TGTGCCAGCAGTTGGTCAGGGGGCTATAGTTCTGGCTACACCTTC.

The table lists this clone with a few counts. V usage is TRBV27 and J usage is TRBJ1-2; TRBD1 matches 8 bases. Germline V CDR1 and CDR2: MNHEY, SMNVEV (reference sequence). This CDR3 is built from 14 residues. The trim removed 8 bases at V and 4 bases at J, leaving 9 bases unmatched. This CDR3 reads CASSPAGGFYGYTF. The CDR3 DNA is TGTGCCAGCTCCCCGGCAGGGGGCTTCTATGGCTACACCTTC.

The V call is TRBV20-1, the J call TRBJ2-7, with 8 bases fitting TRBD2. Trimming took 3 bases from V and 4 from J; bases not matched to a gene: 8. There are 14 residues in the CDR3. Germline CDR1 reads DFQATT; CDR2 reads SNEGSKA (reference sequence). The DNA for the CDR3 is TGCAGTGCTAGTCAAGCGGGAGTATTGTACGAGCAGTACTTC. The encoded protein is CSASQAGVLYEQYF.

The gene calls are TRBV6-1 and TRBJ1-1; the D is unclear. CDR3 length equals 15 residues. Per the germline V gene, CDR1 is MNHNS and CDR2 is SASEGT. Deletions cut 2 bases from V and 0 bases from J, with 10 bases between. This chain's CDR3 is CASSESFGLNTEAFF. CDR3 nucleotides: TGTGCCAGCAGTGAAAGTTTTGGCCTGAACACTGAAGCTTTCTTT.

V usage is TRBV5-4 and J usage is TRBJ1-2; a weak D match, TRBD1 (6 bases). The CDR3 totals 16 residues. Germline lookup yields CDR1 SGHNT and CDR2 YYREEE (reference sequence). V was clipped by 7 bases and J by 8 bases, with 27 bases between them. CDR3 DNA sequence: TGTGCCAGCGTCTTAAAGGGGGGGTTGAAAAGGGGAGGCTACACCTTC. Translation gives CASVLKGGLKRGGYTF.

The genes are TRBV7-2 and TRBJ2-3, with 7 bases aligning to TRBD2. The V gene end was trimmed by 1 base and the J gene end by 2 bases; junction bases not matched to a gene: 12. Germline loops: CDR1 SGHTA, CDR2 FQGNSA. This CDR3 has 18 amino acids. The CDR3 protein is CASSLVHGVGTNTDTQYF. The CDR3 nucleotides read TGTGCCAGCAGCTTAGTACACGGCGTAGGGACTAACACAGATACGCAGTATTTT.